The 13 T cell receptor beta chains given below trace back to one sample, sequenced in a study of cytomegalovirus exposure and HLA in healthy donors. Libraries were prepared by immunoSEQ multiplex PCR; TCRdb keeps only in-frame clonotypes and omits some of them. Altogether around 60,000 clones are present, about 91% being singletons, with the ten largest covering 1.3%. The sample comprised PBMCs. These receptors were taken from a woman under 30 in good health and CMV-seronegative.

The chain's CDR3 is CASSFSGRGTDTQYF. The CDR3 nucleotides read TGCGCCAGCAGCTTCTCAGGAAGAGGCACAGATACGCAGTATTTT. This chain links TRBV5-1 with TRBJ2-3, with D unresolved. This CDR3 has 15 residues. The ends were cut back, 2 bases at V and 1 base at J, with 11 bases in the middle. The V gene's germline CDR1 is SGHRS and CDR2 YFSETQ.

This chain uses TRBV20-1 with TRBJ2-5; D unresolved. The length of the CDR3 is 9 residues. V dropped 6 bases and J dropped 5 bases, with 4 bases sitting between them. The germline CDR1 and CDR2 sequences are DFQATT and SNEGSKA (reference sequence). The CDR3 is CSAPETQYF. In DNA, the CDR3 is TGCAGTGCCCCGGAGACCCAGTACTTC.

V usage is TRBV6-5 and J usage is TRBJ1-4, with 8 bases identical to TRBD1. Germline values: CDR1 MNHEY, CDR2 SVGAGI. V gave up 6 bases and J gave up 2 bases; unmatched junction bases: 2. This CDR3 contains 14 residues. Here the CDR3 reads CASSRQGTNEKLFF. The CDR3 coding sequence is TGTGCCAGCAGCCGACAGGGGACTAATGAAAAACTGTTTTTT.

J is TRBJ1-4 and V is TRBV28; tentative D call: TRBD1 (6 bases). The CDR3 is 14 amino acids. Germline values: CDR1 MDHEN, CDR2 SYDVKM. V was shortened by 6 bases and J by 0 bases, with 8 bases between the two germline ends. DNA of the CDR3: TGTGCCAGCAGAACAGGGACAACTAATGAAAAACTGTTTTTT. This encodes CASRTGTTNEKLFF.

V usage is TRBV7-9 and J usage is TRBJ1-4; TRBD1 matches at 10 bases. The CDR3 consists of 15 residues. In germline, CDR1 is SEHNR, CDR2 FQNEAQ (reference sequence). V was clipped by 5 bases and J by 2 bases; unmatched bases: 2. The DNA of the CDR3 is TGTGCCAGCAGCCGACAGGGGGCCACTAATGAAAAACTGTTTTTT. Its translation is CASSRQGATNEKLFF.

The chain is built from TRBV6-4 and TRBJ1-1; weak D call: TRBD1 (6 bases). Germline V gene lookup returns CDR1 MRHNA and CDR2 SNTAGT. The CDR3 extends over 14 amino acids. V dropped 4 bases and J dropped 5 bases, with 14 bases sitting between them. This CDR3 reads CASSVEGGATEAFF. As DNA, the CDR3 is TGTGCCAGCAGTGTAGAAGGGGGTGCTACTGAAGCTTTCTTT.

The chain carries TRBV30 and TRBJ1-5; 10 positions match TRBD1. The CDR3 spans 14 residues. Germline lookup yields CDR1 GTSNPN and CDR2 SVGIG (reference sequence). V shed 4 bases and J 4 bases; nucleotides not matched to a gene: 4. CDR3 nucleotides: TGTGCCTGGAACTCGGGACAGGGGAATCAGCCCCAGCATTTT. Its translation is CAWNSGQGNQPQHF.

The chain has TRBV9 and TRBJ1-4; no clear D. The V end lost 4 bases, the J end lost 5 bases, and 15 bases lay between the germline ends. The germline gives CDR1 SGDLS, CDR2 YYNGEE. The CDR3 sequence is 15 residues long. The CDR3 bases are TGTGCCAGCAGCTTCAGTCAGTCCCGCAATGAAAAACTGTTTTTT. Its translation is CASSFSQSRNEKLFF.

This clone showed up just once. V is TRBV29-1 and J is TRBJ1-3; no reliable D call. This CDR3 comprises 14 residues. V lost 3 bases, J lost 2 bases, and 11 bases lay in between. From germline, CDR1 is SQVTM and CDR2 ANQGSEA. CDR3 residues: CSVDGESTGNTIYF. The CDR3 DNA reads as TGCAGCGTTGATGGGGAGTCCACTGGAAACACCATATATTTT.

This clone was seen once. V and J are TRBV10-3 and TRBJ1-1; 8 nucleotides align to TRBD1. Germline loops: CDR1 ENHRY, CDR2 SYGVKD. The CDR3 totals 13 residues. V shed 6 bases, J shed 6 bases, and the junction held 6 bases outside the gene matches. The CDR3 reads CAISPTGVAEAFF. The CDR3 bases are TGTGCCATCAGCCCGACAGGGGTCGCTGAAGCTTTCTTT.

The V gene is TRBV19, the J gene TRBJ2-1; 8 bases fit TRBD1. The CDR3 has 15 amino acids. The junction had 9 bases not matched to a gene; V was cut back by 3 bases and J by 8 bases. Germline CDR1 and CDR2: LNHDA and SQIVND (reference sequence). CDR3 DNA: TGTGCCAGTAGTATTTTAGGACAGGGAATCGATGAGCAGTTCTTC. This translates into CASSILGQGIDEQFF.

The rearrangement links TRBV5-5 to TRBJ2-7, with 7 bases matching TRBD1. The CDR3 totals 14 residues. With V trimmed by 4 bases and J by 3 bases, 7 bases remained unmatched. CDR1 is SGHKS and CDR2 is YYEKEE in the germline V gene (reference sequence). The CDR3 region has the DNA TGTGCCAGCAGCCCTGGGCAGGGGGACTACGAGCAGTACTTC. The encoded protein is CASSPGQGDYEQYF. Full variable domain (missing parts from reference TRBV5-5 and TRBJ2-7): DAGVTQSPTHLIKTRGQQVTLRCSPISGHKSVSWYQQVLGQGPQFIFQYYEKEERGRGNFPDRFSARQFPNYSSELNVNALLLGDSALYLCASSPGQGDYEQYFGPGTRLTVT.

This clone was seen a few times. The V gene is TRBV28, the J gene TRBJ2-6; 8 nucleotides match TRBD1. The CDR3 length is 16 residues. V dropped 5 bases and J dropped 2; count of bases not matched to a gene: 5. CDR1 and CDR2 from the germline V gene are MDHEN and SYDVKM. DNA of the CDR3: TGTGCCAGCAGTATCCTGGACAGGGCTGGGGCCAACGTCCTGACTTTC. It encodes CASSILDRAGANVLTF.